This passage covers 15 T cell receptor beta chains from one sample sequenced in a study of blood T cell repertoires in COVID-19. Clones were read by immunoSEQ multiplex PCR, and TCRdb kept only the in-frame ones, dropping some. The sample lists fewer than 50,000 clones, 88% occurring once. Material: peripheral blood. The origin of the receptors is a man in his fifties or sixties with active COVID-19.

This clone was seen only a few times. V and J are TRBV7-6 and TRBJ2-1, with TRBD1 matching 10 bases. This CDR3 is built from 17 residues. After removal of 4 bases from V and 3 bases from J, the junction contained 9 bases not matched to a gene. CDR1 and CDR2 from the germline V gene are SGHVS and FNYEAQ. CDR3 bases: TGTGCCAGCAGCTCTCTCCGGGACAGGGGATTCTACAATGAGCAGTTCTTC. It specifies CASSSLRDRGFYNEQFF.

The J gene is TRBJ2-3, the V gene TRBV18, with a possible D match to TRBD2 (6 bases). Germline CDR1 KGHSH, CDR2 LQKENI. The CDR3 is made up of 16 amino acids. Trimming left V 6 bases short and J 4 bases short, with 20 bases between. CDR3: CASSPKGRRAPDTQYF. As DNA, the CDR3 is TGTGCCAGCTCCCCCAAGGGGAGGAGGGCCCCAGATACGCAGTATTTT.

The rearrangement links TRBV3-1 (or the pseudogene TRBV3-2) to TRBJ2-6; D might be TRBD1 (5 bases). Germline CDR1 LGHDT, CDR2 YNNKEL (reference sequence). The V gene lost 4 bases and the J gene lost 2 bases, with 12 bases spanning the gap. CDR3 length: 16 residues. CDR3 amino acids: CASSPQGSPGANVLTF. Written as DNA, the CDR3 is TGTGCCAGCAGCCCCCAGGGCAGCCCTGGGGCCAACGTCCTGACTTTC.

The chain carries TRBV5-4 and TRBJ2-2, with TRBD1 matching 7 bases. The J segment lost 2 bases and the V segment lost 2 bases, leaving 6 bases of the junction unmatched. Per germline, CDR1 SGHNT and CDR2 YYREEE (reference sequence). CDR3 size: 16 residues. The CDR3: CASSLPRDRNTGELFF. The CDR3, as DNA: TGTGCCAGCAGCTTACCCCGGGACAGAAACACCGGGGAGCTGTTTTTT. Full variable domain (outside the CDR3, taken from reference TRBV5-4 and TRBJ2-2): ETGVTQSPTHLIKTRGQQVTLRCSSQSGHNTVSWYQQALGQGPQFIFQYYREEENGRGNFPPRFSGLQFPNYSSELNVNALELDDSALYLCASSLPRDRNTGELFFGEGSRLTVL.

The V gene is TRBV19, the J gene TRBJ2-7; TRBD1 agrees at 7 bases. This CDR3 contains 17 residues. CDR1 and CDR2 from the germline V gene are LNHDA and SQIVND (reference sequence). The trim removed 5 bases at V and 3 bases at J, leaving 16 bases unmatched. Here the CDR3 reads CASSPPPTGVGYYEQYF. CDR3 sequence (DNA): TGTGCCAGTAGTCCCCCGCCTACAGGGGTAGGCTACTACGAGCAGTACTTC.

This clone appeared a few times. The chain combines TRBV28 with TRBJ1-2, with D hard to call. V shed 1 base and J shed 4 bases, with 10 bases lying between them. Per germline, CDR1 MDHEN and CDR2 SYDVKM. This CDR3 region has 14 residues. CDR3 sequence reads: CASSLYEGSYGYTF. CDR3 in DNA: TGTGCCAGCAGTTTATATGAGGGTTCCTATGGCTACACCTTC.

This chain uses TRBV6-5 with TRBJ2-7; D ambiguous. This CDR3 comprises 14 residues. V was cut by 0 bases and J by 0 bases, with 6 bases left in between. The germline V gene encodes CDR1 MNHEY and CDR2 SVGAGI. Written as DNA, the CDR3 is TGTGCCAGCAGTTACTCAGACAACTCCTACGAGCAGTACTTC. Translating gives CASSYSDNSYEQYF.

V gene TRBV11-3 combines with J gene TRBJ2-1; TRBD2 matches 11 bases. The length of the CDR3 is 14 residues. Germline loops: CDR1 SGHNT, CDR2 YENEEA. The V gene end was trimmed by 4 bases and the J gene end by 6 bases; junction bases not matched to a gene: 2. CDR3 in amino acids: CASSSGLAGNEQFF. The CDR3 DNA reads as TGTGCCAGCAGCTCCGGACTAGCGGGCAATGAGCAGTTCTTC.

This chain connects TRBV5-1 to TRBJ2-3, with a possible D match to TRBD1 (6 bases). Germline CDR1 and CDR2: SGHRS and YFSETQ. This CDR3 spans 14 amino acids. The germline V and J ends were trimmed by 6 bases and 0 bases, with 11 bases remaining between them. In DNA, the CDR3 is TGCGCCAGCAACCAACAGGGCAGCACAGATACGCAGTATTTT. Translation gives CASNQQGSTDTQYF.

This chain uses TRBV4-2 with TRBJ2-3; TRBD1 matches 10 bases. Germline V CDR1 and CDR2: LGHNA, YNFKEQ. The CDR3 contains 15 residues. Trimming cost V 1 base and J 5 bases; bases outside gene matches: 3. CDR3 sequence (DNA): TGTGCCAGCAGCCAAGGACAGGGGGCGATAGATACGCAGTATTTT. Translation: CASSQGQGAIDTQYF.

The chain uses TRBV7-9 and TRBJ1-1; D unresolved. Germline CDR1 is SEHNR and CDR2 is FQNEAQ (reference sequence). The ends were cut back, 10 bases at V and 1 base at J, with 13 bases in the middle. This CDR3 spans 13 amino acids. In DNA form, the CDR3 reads TGTGCCATCTACCGGGAGGGGAACACTGAAGCTTTCTTT. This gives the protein CAIYREGNTEAFF.

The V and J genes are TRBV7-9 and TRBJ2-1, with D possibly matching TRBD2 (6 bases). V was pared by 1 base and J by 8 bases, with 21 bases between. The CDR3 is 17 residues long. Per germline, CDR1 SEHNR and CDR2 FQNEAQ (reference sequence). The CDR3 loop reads CASSLGVREKYNDEQFF. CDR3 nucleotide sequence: TGTGCCAGCAGCTTAGGCGTCCGGGAGAAGTACAACGATGAGCAGTTCTTC.

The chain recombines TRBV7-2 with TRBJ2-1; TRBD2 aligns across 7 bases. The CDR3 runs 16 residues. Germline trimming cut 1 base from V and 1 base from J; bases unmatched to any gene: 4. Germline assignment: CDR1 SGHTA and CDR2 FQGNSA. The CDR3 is CASSLGGGRSYNEQFF. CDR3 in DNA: TGTGCCAGCAGCTTAGGTGGCGGGAGATCCTACAATGAGCAGTTCTTC.

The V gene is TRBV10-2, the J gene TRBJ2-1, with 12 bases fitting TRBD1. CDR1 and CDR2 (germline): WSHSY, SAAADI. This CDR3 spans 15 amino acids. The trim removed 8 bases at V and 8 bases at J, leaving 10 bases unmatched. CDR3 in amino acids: CASHTEGTGGYEQFF. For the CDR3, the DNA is TGCGCCAGCCACACCGAGGGGACAGGGGGCTATGAGCAGTTCTTC.

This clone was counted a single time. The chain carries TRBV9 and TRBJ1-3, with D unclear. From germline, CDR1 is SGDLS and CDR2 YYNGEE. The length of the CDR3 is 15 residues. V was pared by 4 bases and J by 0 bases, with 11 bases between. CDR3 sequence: CASSPQILSGNTIYF. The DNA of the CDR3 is TGTGCCAGCAGCCCCCAGATCCTCTCTGGAAACACCATATATTTT.